The 2 T cell receptor beta chains given below trace back to one sample, sequenced in a study of human T cells and chemical hapten exposure. TCRdb reprocessed the RACE reads with MiXCR, giving one entry per CDR3 protein. The table has about 180,000 distinct CDR3 sequences, almost 30% seen once; the top ten hold just under 3%. Regarding time point: pre-sensitization, week 0. Treatment meaning: therapeutic diphenylcyclopropenone sensitization with weekly scalp DPC. This specimen consisted of whole blood, obtained in connection with sensitization to the hapten diphenylcyclopropenone (DPC). These receptor sequences come from a woman younger than 45 with alopecia areata. Some clones in this sample may be carry-over from other donors' samples.

This clonotype was picked up a small number of times. CDR3 nucleotide sequence: TGCAGTGCTAGAGCTGAGGCTGGAAACACCATATATTTT. Protein: CSARAEAGNTIYF. The chain has TRBV20-1 and TRBJ1-3; no clear D gene. In germline, CDR1 is DFQATT, CDR2 SNEGSKA (reference sequence). The V gene lost 1 base and the J gene lost 2 bases, with 6 bases spanning the gap. CDR3 length equals 13 residues.

This clonotype was seen more than once but under ten times. This chain joins TRBV29-1 and TRBJ1-1; D is perhaps TRBD1 (5 bases). V was trimmed by 5 bases and J by 8 bases, leaving 15 bases between them. This CDR3 contains 12 residues. CDR1 and CDR2 from the germline V gene are SQVTM and ANQGSEA. The CDR3 spells CSVLRDSEEAFF. In DNA form, the CDR3 reads TGCAGCGTTTTGCGGGACTCCGAAGAAGCTTTCTTT.